This T cell receptor beta chain was found in a study of T cells in Graves' hyperthyroidism and ophthalmopathy. Germline V gene lookup returns CDR1 SQVTM and CDR2 ANQGSEA. This CDR3 is 11 amino acids long. The source material, RNA transcripts, was used to amplify TCR beta CDR3 regions. Researchers ran a first-round RT-PCR on the TCR CDR3 using the HTBI primer set. TCRdb redid the calling of the multiplex PCR reads with MiXCR, one entry per CDR3 protein. The repertoire consists of some 720,000 distinct CDR3 sequences, with 16% occurring once and the leading ten covering around 7.7%. This clonotype showed up just once. It may be a read error: a sequence one base away is much more abundant.

The material sequenced was blood. The genes are TRBV29-1 and TRBJ1-1, with D hard to call. This receptor was taken from a man between 18 and 35 years old with Graves' hyperthyroidism. In DNA form, the CDR3 reads TGCAGCGTTTCCTACTTAGCTGAAGATTTCTTT. Protein sequence: CSVSYLAEDFF. Full variable domain (rest looked up from reference TRBV29-1 and TRBJ1-1): SAVISQKPSRDICQRGTSLTIQCQVDSQVTMMFWYRQQPGQSLTLIATANQGSEATYESGFVIDKFPISRPNLTFSTLTVSNMSPEDSSIYLCSVSYLAEDFFGQGTRLTVV.